These T cell receptor beta chains were read from a single sample in a study of T cell repertoires in cytomegalovirus infection. One entry per CDR3 protein, called by TCRdb with MiXCR from the reads. The sample contains fewer than 300,000 distinct CDR3 sequences, roughly a quarter of which appear only once. Sequencing input: PBMCs. The receptors stem from a human donor in good health (CMV status not recorded). Some clones in this sample may be carry-over from other donors' samples. Each CDR3 is given with its conserved first and last residue. A D gene is named only where the DNA matches it firmly. A row's size may be missing; if present it is once, few, many or a size class.

TGTGCCAGCAGTGAAGGCGGGACAACCTACGAGCAGTACTTC CASSEGGTTYEQYF many 14 TRBJ2-7 TRBV6-1 -
TGTGCCAGCTCACCACGTATTGTCGATGAGCAGTTCTTC CASSPRIVDEQFF once 13 TRBJ2-1 TRBV18 -
TGTGCCAGCAAGCCTGAATCTCAGGGAAACACTGAAGCTTTCTTT CASKPESQGNTEAFF - 15 TRBJ1-1 TRBV9 -
TGTGCCAGCGGGGGGAGCGGGAGTACGTATGAGCAGTTCTTC CASGGSGSTYEQFF many 14 TRBJ2-1 TRBV7-2 TRBD2
TGTGCCAGCAGTGACCGTGGGGACGGAGTCCCCGGGGAGCTGTTTTTT CASSDRGDGVPGELFF - 16 TRBJ2-2 TRBV6-1 -
TGTGCCAGCTCACGAAATAGCGGATACAATGAGCAGTTCTTC CASSRNSGYNEQFF - 14 TRBJ2-1 TRBV18 -
TGTGCCAGCAGTCCCCGGAGGGGGGTTTCACCCCTCCACTTT CASSPRRGVSPLHF - 14 TRBJ1-6 TRBV28 -
TGCGCCAGCAGCCTATTAGCAGGTGGGGGTGAGCAGTTCTTC CASSLLAGGGEQFF many 14 TRBJ2-1 TRBV4-3 -
TGCGCCAGCAGCTTGGTTGGGGGAGGGGACGAGCAGTACTTC CASSLVGGGDEQYF few 14 TRBJ2-7 TRBV5-1 TRBD2
TGTGCCAGCAGCTCCGGGACCTACTCTGGAAACACCATATATTTT CASSSGTYSGNTIYF - 15 TRBJ1-3 TRBV7-8 -
TGCGCCAGCAGCTTGGCCAACGGCGAGGAGCAGTACTTC CASSLANGEEQYF - 13 TRBJ2-7 TRBV5-1 -
TGTGCCAGCAGTTTAGGTGTTACAGCCAAAAACATTCAGTACTTC CASSLGVTAKNIQYF many 15 TRBJ2-4 TRBV12-3/TRBV12-4 -
TGCAGTGCAGCGACAGGGGTGAATTCACCCCTCCACTTT CSAATGVNSPLHF - 13 TRBJ1-6 TRBV20-1 TRBD1
TGTGCTAGCAGCTCGACAGGGGAAGAGACCCAGTACTTC CASSSTGEETQYF few 13 TRBJ2-5 TRBV7-7 TRBD1
TGTGCCAGCACCTCCCGGGCGGGAGTGTCGAATCTAGCCAAAAACATTCAGTACTTC CASTSRAGVSNLAKNIQYF many 19 TRBJ2-4 TRBV7-2 TRBD2
TGTGCCAGCCGGCGGACTCCTGGCGATCAGCCCCAGCATTTT CASRRTPGDQPQHF many 14 TRBJ1-5 TRBV6-1 -
TGTGCCAGACTCGCTTGTGGTATAAGACTAGCGTCAAATGAGGATACGCAGTATTTT CARLACGIRLASNEDTQYF - 19 TRBJ2-3 TRBV5-6 TRBD2
TGCAGCGTTGAAGAGCGGGCAGGGATCAGTGGCTACACCTTC CSVEERAGISGYTF - 14 TRBJ1-2 TRBV29-1 -
TGTGCCAGCAGCCCAGGATCCGCGGGGCCCGAGACCCAGTACTTC CASSPGSAGPETQYF - 15 TRBJ2-5 TRBV7-8 -
TGTGCCAGCTCACCTTACACTACCTACGAGCAGTACTTC CASSPYTTYEQYF few 13 TRBJ2-7 TRBV18 -
TGTGCCAGCAGCTTATCCCCGCTCTACGAGCAGTACTTC CASSLSPLYEQYF few 13 TRBJ2-7 TRBV7-2 -
TGTGCCACCAGTGATTTACGGCAGGGCGAGCTGTTTTTT CATSDLRQGELFF - 13 TRBJ2-2 TRBV24-1 -
TGTGCCAGCAGCATGTCTGGTGGTAGCACTGAAGCTTTCTTT CASSMSGGSTEAFF - 14 TRBJ1-1 TRBV28 -
TGTGCCAGCAGACACGGGACTAACTGGCATGAGCAGTTCTTC CASRHGTNWHEQFF few 14 TRBJ2-1 TRBV27 TRBD2
TGTGCCAGCAGTGAAGCGCAGGGACAGATTCTCCCTTCACCCCTCCACTTT CASSEAQGQILPSPLHF many 17 TRBJ1-6 TRBV6-1 TRBD1
TGCGCCAGCAGTAGATCAGGATACGGGACTTTCTTT CASSRSGYGTFF - 12 TRBJ1-1 TRBV10-1 -
TGTGCCAGCAGCTCCGGGACAGGGTCTGGTGGCTACACCTTC CASSSGTGSGGYTF many 14 TRBJ1-2 TRBV7-3 TRBD1
TGTGCCAGCAGCCCGACCCCTACTAGCACAGATACGCAGTATTTT CASSPTPTSTDTQYF many 15 TRBJ2-3 TRBV11-2 -
TGTGCCAGCATTCCTGGTGGGGGCAAAAACATTCAGTACTTC CASIPGGGKNIQYF few 14 TRBJ2-4 TRBV28 -
TGTGCCAGCAGTTTCCTGACAGGGGGCAACTATGGCTACACCTTC CASSFLTGGNYGYTF - 15 TRBJ1-2 TRBV12-3/TRBV12-4 TRBD1
TGTGCCAGCAGCTTAGAACCGGGGGGAAACACCATATATTTT CASSLEPGGNTIYF few 14 TRBJ1-3 TRBV7-9 -
TGCGCCAGCAGCTTGATCGGGGGGAGTACTGAAGCTTTCTTT CASSLIGGSTEAFF - 14 TRBJ1-1 TRBV5-1 -
TGTGCCAGCAGTGCTGCGGGTTCTAACTATGGCTACACCTTC CASSAAGSNYGYTF few 14 TRBJ1-2 TRBV28 -
TGTGCCAGCAGCTTACTTGGGCGCCACACAGATACGCAGTATTTT CASSLLGRHTDTQYF few 15 TRBJ2-3 TRBV7-2 -
TGTGCCAGCAGCTTAGGCGGGCAGTCGCAGCAGTTCTTC CASSLGGQSQQFF many 13 TRBJ2-1 TRBV7-2 -
TGTGCCAGCAGCTTAGTCTCAGGGTTGTCAAATCAGCCCCAGCATTTT CASSLVSGLSNQPQHF many 16 TRBJ1-5 TRBV7-2 -
TGTGCCAGCAGCCCTGTCAGGGAGTGGGCTGAAGCTTTCTTT CASSPVREWAEAFF few 14 TRBJ1-1 TRBV7-9 -
TGTGCCAGCAGCTTAGCTAGCAGGGTTCAGGGGAACACTGAAGCTTTCTTT CASSLASRVQGNTEAFF many 17 TRBJ1-1 TRBV7-2 -
TGTGCCGCCACGGGGACAGGGGGTATCGGGGAGCTGTTTTTT CAATGTGGIGELFF - 14 TRBJ2-2 TRBV2 TRBD1
TGTGCCAGCAGCCCCGTGGCGGTTAGCACCGAGCCTACGCAGTATTTT CASSPVAVSTEPTQYF few 16 TRBJ2-3 TRBV11-2 -
TGTGCCAGCAGCATTACCTTTAACAATGAGCAGTTCTTC CASSITFNNEQFF - 13 TRBJ2-1 TRBV6-2/TRBV6-3 -
TGTGCCAGCAGCGGCAAGGGGGGGAATCAGCCCCAGCATTTT CASSGKGGNQPQHF many 14 TRBJ1-5 TRBV7-2 -
TGTGCCAGCAGCTTCAGACAGGGTGGCCGCACCGGGGAGCTGTTTTTT CASSFRQGGRTGELFF few 16 TRBJ2-2 TRBV7-2 TRBD1
TGTGCCAGCAGGAATCCTCCTCAGGGAAAGGATGGCTACACCTTC CASRNPPQGKDGYTF few 15 TRBJ1-2 TRBV28 -
TGTGCCAGCAGCTTAGCCCTATCCCATCAACAGGGGAGCCGTGGCTACACCTTC CASSLALSHQQGSRGYTF many 18 TRBJ1-2 TRBV7-2 TRBD1
TGCGCCAGTACCCGGGACAGGTCGTACCAAGAGACCCAGTACTTC CASTRDRSYQETQYF few 15 TRBJ2-5 TRBV5-1 TRBD1
TGCAGCGTTGAGGGGGGCAGGGGCACAGATACGCAGTATTTT CSVEGGRGTDTQYF few 14 TRBJ2-3 TRBV29-1 -
TGTGCCAGCAGCTCAGGACTCCTTAGCTCCTACGAGCAGTACTTC CASSSGLLSSYEQYF many 15 TRBJ2-7 TRBV7-2 -
TGTGCCAGCAGCTCCCTCTCGGCCGGGGCCAACGTCCTGACTTTC CASSSLSAGANVLTF many 15 TRBJ2-6 TRBV7-3 -
TGTGCCAGCAGTCCTGGGTGGCTTAAGGGGAATGAGCAGTTCTTC CASSPGWLKGNEQFF - 15 TRBJ2-1 TRBV28 -
TGTGCCAGCAGCCGAAGGACAGGGATAAATCAGCCCCAGCATTTT CASSRRTGINQPQHF few 15 TRBJ1-5 TRBV6-5 TRBD1
TGCAGTGCTGGAAGCCCAGGGTATAGCAATCAGCCCCAGCATTTT CSAGSPGYSNQPQHF once 15 TRBJ1-5 TRBV20-1 -
TGTGCCAGCAGCTTAGCCGGACAGAATCGAGATGGCTACACCTTC CASSLAGQNRDGYTF - 15 TRBJ1-2 TRBV5-6 -